A selection of T cell receptor beta chains follows, all from one sample in a study of cytotoxic CD8 clonotypes in ibrutinib-treated CLL. The method was immunoSEQ multiplex PCR; TCRdb's version includes in-frame clones alone and lacks a portion of them. The sample carries over 200,000 clones, 60% to 80% recorded once. This specimen consisted of PBMCs, obtained after 12 months of ibrutinib treatment. The receptors derive from a human donor with chronic lymphocytic leukemia. Each CDR3 is given with its conserved first and last residue. D genes are given only for firm matches. Some rows have no size entry. The others give once, few or many, or a class for an expanded clone.

j_call: TRBJ1-1; clone_size: NA; v_call: TRBV12-5; cdr3_length: 13; d_call: NA; cdr3_nt: TGTGCTAGTGGTTTAGCCATGAACACTGAAGCTTTCTTT; cdr3_aa: CASGLAMNTEAFF
j_call: TRBJ2-7; clone_size: NA; v_call: TRBV9; cdr3_length: 14; d_call: NA; cdr3_nt: TGTGCCAGCAGCCCCCGGGACACCTTATACGAGCAGTACTTC; cdr3_aa: CASSPRDTLYEQYF
j_call: TRBJ2-5; clone_size: NA; v_call: TRBV19; cdr3_length: 17; d_call: NA; cdr3_nt: TGTGCCAGTAGTGCAAATATGGGGGGACTCTTACAAGAGACCCAGTACTTC; cdr3_aa: CASSANMGGLLQETQYF
j_call: TRBJ2-7; clone_size: once; v_call: TRBV5-8; cdr3_length: 16; d_call: TRBD2; cdr3_nt: TGTGCCAGCCAAGCCGGTTGGGGACTAGCGGGGGGGCCTCGGTACTTC; cdr3_aa: CASQAGWGLAGGPRYF
j_call: TRBJ2-1; clone_size: NA; v_call: TRBV19; cdr3_length: 13; d_call: NA; cdr3_nt: TGTGCCAGCGGCTTCCCCGTTAACAATGAGCAGTTCTTC; cdr3_aa: CASGFPVNNEQFF
j_call: TRBJ2-3; clone_size: NA; v_call: TRBV9; cdr3_length: 16; d_call: TRBD2; cdr3_nt: TGTGCCAGCAGCACCCACGGCGGGGGGGGTACAGATACGCAGTATTTT; cdr3_aa: CASSTHGGGGTDTQYF
j_call: TRBJ2-3; clone_size: NA; v_call: TRBV5-1; cdr3_length: 15; d_call: TRBD1; cdr3_nt: TGCGCCAGCAGCTTAGGACAGGTTATGTCAGATACGCAGTATTTT; cdr3_aa: CASSLGQVMSDTQYF
j_call: TRBJ2-3; clone_size: NA; v_call: TRBV4-1; cdr3_length: 17; d_call: NA; cdr3_nt: TGCGCCAGCAGCCAAGTTAATCGGGGAATAAGCACAGATACGCAGTATTTT; cdr3_aa: CASSQVNRGISTDTQYF
j_call: TRBJ1-4; clone_size: NA; v_call: TRBV5-6; cdr3_length: 14; d_call: NA; cdr3_nt: TGTGCCAGCAGCTTGGGAACTGTGGATGAAAAACTGTTTTTT; cdr3_aa: CASSLGTVDEKLFF
j_call: TRBJ1-2; clone_size: once; v_call: TRBV10-1; cdr3_length: 15; d_call: NA; cdr3_nt: TGCGCCAGCAGTGAAAGTGGCCTAGGGGGTAGCGGCTACACCTTC; cdr3_aa: CASSESGLGGSGYTF
j_call: TRBJ2-1; clone_size: NA; v_call: TRBV5-1; cdr3_length: 16; d_call: TRBD2; cdr3_nt: TGCGCCAGCAGCTTGGCTCGCGGGGGTACGTACAATGAGCAGTTCTTC; cdr3_aa: CASSLARGGTYNEQFF
j_call: TRBJ2-1; clone_size: NA; v_call: TRBV7-2; cdr3_length: 13; d_call: NA; cdr3_nt: TGTGCCAGCAGCTTTCTCCCGGACAATGAGCAGTTCTTC; cdr3_aa: CASSFLPDNEQFF
j_call: TRBJ2-1; clone_size: few; v_call: TRBV7-7; cdr3_length: 18; d_call: NA; cdr3_nt: TGTGCTAGCAGCTTTTGGCTAGAAGGGAGTATGACGGGCAATGAGCAGTTCTTC; cdr3_aa: CASSFWLEGSMTGNEQFF
j_call: TRBJ1-1; clone_size: NA; v_call: TRBV6-1; cdr3_length: 14; d_call: TRBD1; cdr3_nt: TGTGCCAGCAGTGCGGGACAGGGGTGGACTGAAGCTTTCTTT; cdr3_aa: CASSAGQGWTEAFF
j_call: TRBJ2-3; clone_size: once; v_call: TRBV6-1; cdr3_length: 14; d_call: NA; cdr3_nt: TGTGCCACGACCCAGGGGCCCCTTGCAGATACGCAGTATTTT; cdr3_aa: CATTQGPLADTQYF
j_call: TRBJ1-1; clone_size: once; v_call: TRBV28; cdr3_length: 15; d_call: TRBD1; cdr3_nt: TGTGCCAGCAGCCACAACCCGACAGGGGGGACTGAAGCTTTCTTT; cdr3_aa: CASSHNPTGGTEAFF
j_call: TRBJ2-2; clone_size: NA; v_call: TRBV9; cdr3_length: 13; d_call: NA; cdr3_nt: TGTGCCAGCAGCTTTCGGATGGGCGGGGAGCTGTTTTTT; cdr3_aa: CASSFRMGGELFF
j_call: TRBJ2-7; clone_size: NA; v_call: TRBV11-1; cdr3_length: 15; d_call: NA; cdr3_nt: TGTGCCAGCAGCTTAAGTCCTCGGGGCACAGAAGAGCAGTACTTC; cdr3_aa: CASSLSPRGTEEQYF
j_call: TRBJ2-5; clone_size: once; v_call: TRBV5-1; cdr3_length: 14; d_call: NA; cdr3_nt: TGCGCCAGCGGAGATGGCCAGCCCCAAGAGACCCAGTACTTC; cdr3_aa: CASGDGQPQETQYF
j_call: TRBJ1-4; clone_size: NA; v_call: TRBV6-1; cdr3_length: 16; d_call: NA; cdr3_nt: TGTGCCAGCAGTGAAGGCCTGGCAGGGGAGAGACAAAAACTGTTTTTT; cdr3_aa: CASSEGLAGERQKLFF
j_call: TRBJ2-7; clone_size: NA; v_call: TRBV7-9; cdr3_length: 14; d_call: NA; cdr3_nt: TGTGCCAGCAGCAAAGGGGACCGGCTCGTCGAGCAGTACTTC; cdr3_aa: CASSKGDRLVEQYF
j_call: TRBJ1-2; clone_size: NA; v_call: TRBV2; cdr3_length: 16; d_call: NA; cdr3_nt: TGTGCCAGCAGTGAAGTTTATGGTGGCAGGGAGGATGGCTACACCTTC; cdr3_aa: CASSEVYGGREDGYTF
j_call: TRBJ1-2; clone_size: NA; v_call: TRBV7-6; cdr3_length: 14; d_call: NA; cdr3_nt: TGTGCCAGCAGCTTACAAGGGCTTAACTATGGCTACACCTTC; cdr3_aa: CASSLQGLNYGYTF